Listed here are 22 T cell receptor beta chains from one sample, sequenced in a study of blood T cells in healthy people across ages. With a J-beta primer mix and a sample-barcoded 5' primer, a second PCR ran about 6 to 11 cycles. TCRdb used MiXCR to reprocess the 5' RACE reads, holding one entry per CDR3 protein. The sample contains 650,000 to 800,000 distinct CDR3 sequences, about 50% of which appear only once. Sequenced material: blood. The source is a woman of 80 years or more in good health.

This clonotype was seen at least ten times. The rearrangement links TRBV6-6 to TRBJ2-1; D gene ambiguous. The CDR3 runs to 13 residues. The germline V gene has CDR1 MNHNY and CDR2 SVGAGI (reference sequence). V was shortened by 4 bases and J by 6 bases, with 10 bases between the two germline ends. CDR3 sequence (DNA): TGTGCCAGCAGTTTTCTCCGTTCCAATGAGCAGTTCTTC. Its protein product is CASSFLRSNEQFF.

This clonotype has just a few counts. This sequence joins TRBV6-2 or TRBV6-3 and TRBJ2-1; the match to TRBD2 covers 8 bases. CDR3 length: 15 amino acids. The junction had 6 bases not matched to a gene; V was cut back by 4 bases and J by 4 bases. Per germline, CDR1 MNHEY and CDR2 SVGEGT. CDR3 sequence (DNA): TGTGCCAGCAGTTCAGCTAGCGGGCAGTACAATGAGCAGTTCTTC. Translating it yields CASSSASGQYNEQFF.

The CDR3 coding sequence is TGTGCCAGCAGTGCAGCCATGAGCTCCTACGAGCAGTACTTC. It is translated as CASSAAMSSYEQYF. This chain links TRBV6-2 or TRBV6-3 with TRBJ2-7; D call uncertain. Trimming stripped 5 bases from V and 0 bases from J, with 11 bases between. This CDR3 is built from 14 residues. CDR1 and CDR2 from the germline V gene are MNHEY and SVGEGT.

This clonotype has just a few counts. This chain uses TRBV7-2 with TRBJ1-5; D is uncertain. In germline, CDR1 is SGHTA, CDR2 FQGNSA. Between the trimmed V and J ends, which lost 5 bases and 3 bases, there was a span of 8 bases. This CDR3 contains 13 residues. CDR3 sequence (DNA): TGTGCCAGCAGCCCGGGGTACAATCAGCCCCAGCATTTT. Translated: CASSPGYNQPQHF.

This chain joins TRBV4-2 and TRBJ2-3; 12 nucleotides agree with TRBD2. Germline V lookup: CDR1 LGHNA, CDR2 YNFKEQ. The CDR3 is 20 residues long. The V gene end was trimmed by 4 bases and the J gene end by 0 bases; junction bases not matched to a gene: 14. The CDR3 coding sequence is TGTGCCAGCAGCCTAAGATTGGTGGCTAGCGGGGGGGCTAGCACAGATACGCAGTATTTT. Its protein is CASSLRLVASGGASTDTQYF.

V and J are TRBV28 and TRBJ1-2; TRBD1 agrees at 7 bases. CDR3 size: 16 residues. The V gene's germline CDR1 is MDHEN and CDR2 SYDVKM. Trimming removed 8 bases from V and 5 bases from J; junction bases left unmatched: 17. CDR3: CASGPRGAGQVYGYTF. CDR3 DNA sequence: TGTGCCAGCGGTCCCCGCGGGGCAGGACAGGTGTATGGCTACACCTTC.

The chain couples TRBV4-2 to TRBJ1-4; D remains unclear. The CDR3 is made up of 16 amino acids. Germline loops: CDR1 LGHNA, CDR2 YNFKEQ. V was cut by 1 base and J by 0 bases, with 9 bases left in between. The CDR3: CASSQVSGSTNEKLFF. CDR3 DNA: TGTGCCAGCAGCCAAGTGTCAGGCTCAACTAATGAAAAACTGTTTTTT.

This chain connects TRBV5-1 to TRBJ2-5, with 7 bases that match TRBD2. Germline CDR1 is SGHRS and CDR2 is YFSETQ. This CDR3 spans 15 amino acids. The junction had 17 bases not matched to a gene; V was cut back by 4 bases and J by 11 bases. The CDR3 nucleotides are TGCGCCAGCAGCCTCGGACTAGAATCCTACAATGAGCAGTACTTC. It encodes CASSLGLESYNEQYF. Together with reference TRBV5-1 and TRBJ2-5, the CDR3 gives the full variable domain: KAGVTQTPRYLIKTRGQQVTLSCSPISGHRSVSWYQQTPGQGLQFLFEYFSETQRNKGNFPGRFSGRQFSNSRSEMNVSTLELGDSALYLCASSLGLESYNEQYFGPGTRLLVL.

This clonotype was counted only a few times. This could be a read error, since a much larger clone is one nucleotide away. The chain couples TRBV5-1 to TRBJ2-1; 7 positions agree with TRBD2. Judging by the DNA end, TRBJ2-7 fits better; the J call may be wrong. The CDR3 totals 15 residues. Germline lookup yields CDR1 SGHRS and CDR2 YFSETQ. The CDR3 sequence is CASSLGGGSYNEQYF. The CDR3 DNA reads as TGCGCCAGCAGCTTGGGCGGCGGGAGTTACAATGAGCAGTACTTC.

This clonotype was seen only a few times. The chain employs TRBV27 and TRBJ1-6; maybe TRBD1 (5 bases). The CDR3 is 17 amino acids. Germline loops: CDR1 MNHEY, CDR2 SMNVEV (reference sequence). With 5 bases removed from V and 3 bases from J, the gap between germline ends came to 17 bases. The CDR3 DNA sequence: TGTGCCAGCAGTCGATTCGGGACGCAAAACTATAATTCACCCCTCCACTTT. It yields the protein CASSRFGTQNYNSPLHF.

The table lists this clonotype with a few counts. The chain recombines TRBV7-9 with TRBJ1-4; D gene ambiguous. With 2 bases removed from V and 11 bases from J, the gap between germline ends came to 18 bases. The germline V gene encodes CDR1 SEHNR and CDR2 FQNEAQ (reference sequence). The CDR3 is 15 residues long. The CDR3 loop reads CASSLMGDIKDKLFF. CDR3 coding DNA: TGTGCCAGCAGCTTAATGGGCGACATCAAGGATAAACTGTTTTTT.

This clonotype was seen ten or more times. DNA of the CDR3: TGTGCCAGCAGCTTAGCCCGGGGCACAGATACGCAGTATTTT. Its translation: CASSLARGTDTQYF. This rearrangement joins TRBV7-2 to TRBJ2-3; no definite D call. Trimming removed 0 bases from V and 1 base from J, with 5 bases in between. There are 14 residues in the CDR3. Germline V gene data show CDR1 as SGHTA and CDR2 as FQGNSA.

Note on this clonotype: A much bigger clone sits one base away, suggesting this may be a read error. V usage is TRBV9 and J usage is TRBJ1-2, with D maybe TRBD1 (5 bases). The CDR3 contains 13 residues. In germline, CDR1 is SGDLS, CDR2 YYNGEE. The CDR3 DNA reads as TGTGCCAGCAGCGCCGGGACTGGGAATGGCTGCACCTTC. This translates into CASSAGTGNGCTF.

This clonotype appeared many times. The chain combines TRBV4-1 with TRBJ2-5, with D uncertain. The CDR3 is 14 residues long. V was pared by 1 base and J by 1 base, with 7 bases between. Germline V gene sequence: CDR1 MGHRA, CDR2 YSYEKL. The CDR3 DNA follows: TGCGCCAGCAGCCAAGGCAACATCCAAGAGACCCAGTACTTC. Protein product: CASSQGNIQETQYF.

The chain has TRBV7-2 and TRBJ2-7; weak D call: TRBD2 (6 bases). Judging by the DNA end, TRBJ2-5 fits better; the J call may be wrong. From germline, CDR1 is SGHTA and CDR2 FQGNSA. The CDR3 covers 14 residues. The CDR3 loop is CASSSTGVAETQYF. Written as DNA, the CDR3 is TGTGCCAGCAGCTCCACGGGGGTTGCCGAGACCCAGTACTTC.

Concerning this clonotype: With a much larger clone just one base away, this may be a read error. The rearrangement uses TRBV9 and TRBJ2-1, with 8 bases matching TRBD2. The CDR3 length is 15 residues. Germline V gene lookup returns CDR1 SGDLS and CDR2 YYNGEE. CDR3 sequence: CASSVGVAGYLERFF. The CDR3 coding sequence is TGTGCCAGCAGCGTAGGGGTAGCGGGATACCTTGAGCGGTTCTTC.

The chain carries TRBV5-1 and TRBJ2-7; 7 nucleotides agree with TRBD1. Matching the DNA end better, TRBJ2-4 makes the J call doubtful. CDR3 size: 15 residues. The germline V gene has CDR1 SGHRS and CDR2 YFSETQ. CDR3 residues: CASSLETGDGNIQYF. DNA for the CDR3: TGCGCCAGCAGCTTGGAAACAGGGGATGGAAACATTCAGTACTTC.

This CDR3 reads CASSKECRIPTGEQYF. CDR3 coding DNA: TGTGCCAGCAGCAAAGAATGTCGGATACCTACGGGAGAGCAGTACTTC. The chain recombines TRBV21-1 with TRBJ2-7; whether TRBD2, the table's D call, matches the DNA was not checked. TRBV21-1 is listed as a pseudogene. The CDR3 sequence is 16 residues long.

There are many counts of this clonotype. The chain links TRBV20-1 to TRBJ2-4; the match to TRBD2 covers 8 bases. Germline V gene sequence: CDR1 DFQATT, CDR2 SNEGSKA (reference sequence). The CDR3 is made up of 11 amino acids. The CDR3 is CSYERENIQYF. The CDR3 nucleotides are TGCAGCTACGAGCGGGAGAACATTCAGTACTTC.

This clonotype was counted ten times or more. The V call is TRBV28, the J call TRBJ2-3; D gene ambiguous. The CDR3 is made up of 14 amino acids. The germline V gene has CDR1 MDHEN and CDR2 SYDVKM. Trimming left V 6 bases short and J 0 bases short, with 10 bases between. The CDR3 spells CASRTGRSTDTQYF. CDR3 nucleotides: TGTGCCAGCAGGACGGGCAGGAGCACAGATACGCAGTATTTT.

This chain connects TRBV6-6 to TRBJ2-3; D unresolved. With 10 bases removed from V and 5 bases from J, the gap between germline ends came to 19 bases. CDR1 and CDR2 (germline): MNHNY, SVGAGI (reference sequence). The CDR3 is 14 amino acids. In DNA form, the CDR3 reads TGTGCCACTCAAAACCGTGGGTCCGTAGATACGCAGTATTTT. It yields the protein CATQNRGSVDTQYF.

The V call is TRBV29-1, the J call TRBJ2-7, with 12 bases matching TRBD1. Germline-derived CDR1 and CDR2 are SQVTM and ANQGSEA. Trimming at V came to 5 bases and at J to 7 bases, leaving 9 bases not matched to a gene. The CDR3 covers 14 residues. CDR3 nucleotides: TGCAGCGTTCTCCGGGACAGGGGGCCGCAGGAGCAGTACTTC. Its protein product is CSVLRDRGPQEQYF.